A few counts support the clone carrying this TCR beta chain. As yet, its antigen is unknown. One entry per CDR3 protein, called by TCRdb with MiXCR from the reads. The sample has about 300,000 distinct CDR3 sequences, about a tenth seen once. The data were taken from a study of T cell repertoires in cytomegalovirus infection. Across the whole study: Indicated by public TCR beta signatures were CMV infection and matching HLA type. Study-level points and caveats: Identification of carriers of CMV plus the relevant HLA was performed using cumulative public TCR beta family frequency. Dominating the ex vivo response were HLA-C-restricted CMV-specific TCR beta clonotypes.

The CDR3 consists of 14 residues. CDR1 is SGHRS, CDR2 YFSETQ, per germline. Between the trimmed V and J ends, which lost 4 bases and 5 bases, there was a span of 13 bases. The clonotype originates from a human donor in good health (CMV status not recorded). Some clones in this sample may be carry-over from other donors' samples. The sample taken for sequencing was PBMCs. J is TRBJ1-3 and V is TRBV5-1; possibly TRBD1 for D (6 bases). The CDR3 DNA sequence: TGCGCCAGCAGCCAGACAGGTGGAAGAAACACCATATATTTT. Amino acids: CASSQTGGRNTIYF.